The 6 T cell receptor beta chains below were found in one sample sequenced in a study of early T cells in non-severe SARS-CoV-2 infection. One entry per CDR3 protein results from TCRdb running MiXCR on the 5' RACE reads. The sample lists 50,000 or so distinct CDR3 sequences, around 5.2% occurring once. Sequencing input: whole blood. These receptors came from an adult who was a healthcare worker with PCR-confirmed SARS-CoV-2 infection or an uninfected control (not recorded which).

This clonotype has a count of ten or more. This chain's CDR3 is CATSDRVTEAFF. CDR3 bases: TGTGCCACCTCGGACAGAGTCACTGAAGCTTTCTTT. The chain uses TRBV7-9 and TRBJ1-1; the D gene is possibly TRBD1 (6 bases). V dropped 10 bases and J dropped 4 bases, with 13 bases sitting between them. The CDR3 extends over 12 amino acids. Germline V gene lookup returns CDR1 SEHNR and CDR2 FQNEAQ (reference sequence).

This clonotype was counted a few times. The chain joins TRBV2 to TRBJ1-1; possibly TRBD1 for D (5 bases). This CDR3 is 13 amino acids long. Germline V gene sequence: CDR1 SNHLY, CDR2 FYNNEI. The ends were cut back, 6 bases at V and 2 bases at J, with 10 bases in the middle. CDR3 loop: CASRYQGNTEAFF. The CDR3 nucleotides read TGTGCCAGCAGGTACCAGGGTAACACTGAAGCTTTCTTT.

A remark on this clonotype: Germline and junction disagree at one end, which may indicate a read error. CDR3 coding DNA: TGTGCCAGCAGTGACTCGAACTTC. Protein product: CASSDSNF. The rearrangement uses TRBV2 and TRBJ2-7; D gene uncertain. The CDR3 runs 8 residues. Germline CDR1 is SNHLY and CDR2 is FYNNEI.

This clonotype was counted many times. This chain uses TRBV29-1 with TRBJ2-6; possibly TRBD1 for D (6 bases). There are 15 residues in the CDR3. With 5 bases removed from V and 0 bases from J, the gap between germline ends came to 11 bases. Germline V gives CDR1 SQVTM, CDR2 ANQGSEA. The CDR3 loop is CSVWTASSGANVLTF. The DNA of the CDR3 is TGCAGCGTTTGGACAGCGAGCTCTGGGGCCAACGTCCTGACTTTC. Filled out from reference TRBV29-1 and TRBJ2-6, the complete variable domain reads SAVISQKPSRDICQRGTSLTIQCQVDSQVTMMFWYRQQPGQSLTLIATANQGSEATYESGFVIDKFPISRPNLTFSTLTVSNMSPEDSSIYLCSVWTASSGANVLTFGAGSRLTVL.

This clonotype came up many times. J is TRBJ1-1 and V is TRBV12-3 or TRBV12-4, with D unresolved. V was cut by 3 bases and J by 10 bases, with 18 bases left in between. This CDR3 region has 14 residues. The CDR3 loop reads CASSFRTAVVGAFF. The CDR3 region has the DNA TGTGCCAGCAGTTTCAGGACGGCCGTTGTAGGAGCTTTCTTT.

This clonotype was picked up many times. V and J are TRBV7-2 and TRBJ1-6; D is perhaps TRBD1 (5 bases). Germline-derived CDR1 and CDR2 are SGHTA and FQGNSA. This CDR3 contains 16 residues. V gave up 6 bases and J gave up 9 bases, with 21 bases separating them. For the CDR3, the DNA is TGTGCCAGCAGTCCAATTGACAGAAAGACACGTTCACCCCTCCACTTT. It yields the protein CASSPIDRKTRSPLHF.